This is a list of T cell receptor beta chains from one sample in a study of blood T cell repertoires in COVID-19. Sequenced by immunoSEQ multiplex PCR; TCRdb stores in-frame clones only, minus some. The sample contains 110,000 to 150,000 clones, around 81% of which appear only once. The material sequenced was peripheral blood. The receptor source for this set is a human donor in a cohort sampled during active COVID-19. Each CDR3 is given with its conserved first and last residue. A D gene is named only where the DNA matches it firmly. Only part of the rows carry a size: once, few, many, or a class if the clone is expanded.

J gene: TRBJ2-5
D gene: NA
V gene: TRBV29-1
clone size: NA
CDR3 protein: CSVDKQGLETQYF
CDR3 DNA: TGCAGCGTTGATAAACAGGGCTTGGAGACCCAGTACTTC

J gene: TRBJ2-6
D gene: NA
V gene: TRBV27
clone size: NA
CDR3 protein: CASSPRYSGANVLTF
CDR3 DNA: TGTGCCAGCAGTCCCCGGTACTCTGGGGCCAACGTCCTGACTTTC

J gene: TRBJ2-1
D gene: TRBD2
V gene: TRBV6-2/TRBV6-3
clone size: NA
CDR3 protein: CASSRGSNEQFF
CDR3 DNA: TGTGCCAGCAGTCGCGGGAGTAATGAGCAGTTCTTC

J gene: TRBJ1-2
D gene: NA
V gene: TRBV24-1
clone size: NA
CDR3 protein: CATSDFGAGDDGYTF
CDR3 DNA: TGTGCCACCAGTGATTTCGGGGCAGGGGACGATGGCTACACCTTC

J gene: TRBJ2-5
D gene: TRBD1
V gene: TRBV27
clone size: NA
CDR3 protein: CASSPRTGSSRETQYF
CDR3 DNA: TGTGCCAGCAGCCCCCGGACAGGGAGCTCCCGGGAGACCCAGTACTTC

J gene: TRBJ2-7
D gene: TRBD2
V gene: TRBV19
clone size: NA
CDR3 protein: CASSSSGSYEQYF
CDR3 DNA: TGTGCCAGTAGTTCTAGCGGGAGCTACGAGCAGTACTTC

J gene: TRBJ2-5
D gene: NA
V gene: TRBV28
clone size: NA
CDR3 protein: CASSEEFQETQYF
CDR3 DNA: TGTGCCAGCAGCGAGGAATTCCAAGAGACCCAGTACTTC

J gene: TRBJ1-4
D gene: NA
V gene: TRBV12-3/TRBV12-4
clone size: NA
CDR3 protein: CASSLARGEKLFF
CDR3 DNA: TGTGCCAGCAGTTTAGCGCGGGGAGAAAAACTGTTTTTT

J gene: TRBJ1-2
D gene: TRBD1
V gene: TRBV12-3/TRBV12-4
clone size: NA
CDR3 protein: CASSPGGDYGYTF
CDR3 DNA: TGTGCCAGCAGTCCAGGGGGTGACTATGGCTACACCTTC

J gene: TRBJ2-7
D gene: NA
V gene: TRBV5-6
clone size: few
CDR3 protein: CASRDAGTRYEQYF
CDR3 DNA: TGTGCCAGCAGGGACGCGGGTACTCGTTACGAGCAGTACTTC

J gene: TRBJ2-7
D gene: TRBD1
V gene: TRBV7-9
clone size: NA
CDR3 protein: CASSFIRQGDYEQYF
CDR3 DNA: TGTGCCAGCAGCTTCATAAGGCAGGGGGACTACGAGCAGTACTTC

J gene: TRBJ2-7
D gene: TRBD1
V gene: TRBV27
clone size: NA
CDR3 protein: CASSLSGTGGYYEQYF
CDR3 DNA: TGTGCCAGCAGTTTATCCGGGACAGGGGGATACTACGAGCAGTACTTC

J gene: TRBJ2-1
D gene: NA
V gene: TRBV18
clone size: NA
CDR3 protein: CASSPPRQSSYNEQFF
CDR3 DNA: TGTGCCAGCTCACCACCGCGGCAAAGCTCCTACAATGAGCAGTTCTTC

J gene: TRBJ1-3
D gene: NA
V gene: TRBV7-2
clone size: NA
CDR3 protein: CASSHDVARGNTIYF
CDR3 DNA: TGTGCCAGCAGCCATGACGTAGCCAGAGGAAACACCATATATTTT

J gene: TRBJ2-3
D gene: TRBD2
V gene: TRBV19
clone size: few
CDR3 protein: CASSITRAGGRHTDTQYF
CDR3 DNA: TGTGCCAGTAGTATCACCCGAGCGGGAGGGCGGCACACAGATACGCAGTATTTT

J gene: TRBJ2-5
D gene: NA
V gene: TRBV7-2
clone size: NA
CDR3 protein: CASSLPYLETQYF
CDR3 DNA: TGTGCCAGCAGCTTACCCTACTTAGAGACCCAGTACTTC

J gene: TRBJ2-7
D gene: NA
V gene: TRBV5-1
clone size: once
CDR3 protein: CASSSVPAGITYEQYF
CDR3 DNA: TGCGCCAGCAGCTCGGTTCCCGCAGGGATAACCTACGAGCAGTACTTC

J gene: TRBJ1-4
D gene: NA
V gene: TRBV27
clone size: NA
CDR3 protein: CASSWASPGNEKLFF
CDR3 DNA: TGTGCCAGCAGTTGGGCCTCCCCCGGCAATGAAAAACTGTTTTTT

J gene: TRBJ2-1
D gene: TRBD2
V gene: TRBV24-1
clone size: NA
CDR3 protein: CATSDSLAGSYNEQFF
CDR3 DNA: TGTGCCACCAGTGATTCCCTAGCGGGGTCCTACAATGAGCAGTTCTTC

J gene: TRBJ1-5
D gene: TRBD1
V gene: TRBV7-2
clone size: NA
CDR3 protein: CASSLGQGHNQPQHF
CDR3 DNA: TGTGCCAGCAGCTTAGGACAGGGCCACAATCAGCCCCAGCATTTT

J gene: TRBJ1-1
D gene: NA
V gene: TRBV19
clone size: NA
CDR3 protein: CASSMPGRGGVTEAFF
CDR3 DNA: TGTGCCAGTAGTATGCCCGGTAGGGGAGGCGTAACTGAAGCTTTCTTT

J gene: TRBJ1-2
D gene: NA
V gene: TRBV2
clone size: NA
CDR3 protein: CASSPDEVGRGGYTF
CDR3 DNA: TGTGCCAGCAGCCCCGACGAGGTGGGTCGAGGGGGCTACACCTTC

J gene: TRBJ2-7
D gene: TRBD1
V gene: TRBV24-1
clone size: NA
CDR3 protein: CATAETGGGYEQYF
CDR3 DNA: TGTGCCACCGCAGAGACAGGGGGCGGCTACGAGCAGTACTTC

J gene: TRBJ2-3
D gene: NA
V gene: TRBV27
clone size: NA
CDR3 protein: CASSVTTGPTQYF
CDR3 DNA: TGTGCCAGCAGCGTAACCACAGGTCCTACGCAGTATTTT

J gene: TRBJ2-3
D gene: NA
V gene: TRBV19
clone size: NA
CDR3 protein: CASKRSLTDTQYF
CDR3 DNA: TGTGCCAGTAAACGGTCGTTGACAGATACGCAGTATTTT

J gene: TRBJ2-7
D gene: NA
V gene: TRBV18
clone size: NA
CDR3 protein: CASSPGGSSSYEQYF
CDR3 DNA: TGTGCCAGCTCACCGGGGGGTTCCTCCTCCTACGAGCAGTACTTC

J gene: TRBJ2-7
D gene: TRBD2
V gene: TRBV27
clone size: NA
CDR3 protein: CASSFRLASYEQYF
CDR3 DNA: TGTGCCAGCAGTTTCCGACTAGCGAGCTACGAGCAGTACTTC

J gene: TRBJ2-3
D gene: TRBD2
V gene: TRBV11-2
clone size: NA
CDR3 protein: CASGLAGTDTQYF
CDR3 DNA: TGTGCCAGCGGGCTAGCGGGCACAGATACGCAGTATTTT

J gene: TRBJ2-1
D gene: NA
V gene: TRBV5-1
clone size: NA
CDR3 protein: CASSLAGSGVDEQFF
CDR3 DNA: TGCGCCAGCAGCCTGGCCGGCAGCGGCGTTGATGAGCAGTTCTTC

J gene: TRBJ2-1
D gene: TRBD1
V gene: TRBV19
clone size: NA
CDR3 protein: CASQDRGSYNEQFF
CDR3 DNA: TGTGCCAGCCAAGACAGGGGGAGTTACAATGAGCAGTTCTTC

J gene: TRBJ2-1
D gene: TRBD2
V gene: TRBV2
clone size: NA
CDR3 protein: CASSIQGLAGGNEQFF
CDR3 DNA: TGTGCCAGCAGCATACAAGGACTAGCGGGAGGGAATGAGCAGTTCTTC

J gene: TRBJ2-7
D gene: NA
V gene: TRBV7-3
clone size: NA
CDR3 protein: CASSLYGSGYEQYF
CDR3 DNA: TGTGCCAGCAGCTTATATGGTTCGGGCTACGAGCAGTACTTC

J gene: TRBJ2-7
D gene: TRBD1
V gene: TRBV5-5
clone size: NA
CDR3 protein: CASSSPGQGKYEQYF
CDR3 DNA: TGTGCCAGCAGCTCACCGGGACAGGGGAAATACGAGCAGTACTTC

J gene: TRBJ1-4
D gene: NA
V gene: TRBV19
clone size: NA
CDR3 protein: CASTLQGRANEKLFF
CDR3 DNA: TGTGCCAGTACCCTACAGGGTAGGGCTAATGAAAAACTGTTTTTT

J gene: TRBJ2-5
D gene: NA
V gene: TRBV20-1
clone size: NA
CDR3 protein: CSASTAGPQYF
CDR3 DNA: TGCAGTGCTTCTACCGCTGGGCCCCAGTACTTC